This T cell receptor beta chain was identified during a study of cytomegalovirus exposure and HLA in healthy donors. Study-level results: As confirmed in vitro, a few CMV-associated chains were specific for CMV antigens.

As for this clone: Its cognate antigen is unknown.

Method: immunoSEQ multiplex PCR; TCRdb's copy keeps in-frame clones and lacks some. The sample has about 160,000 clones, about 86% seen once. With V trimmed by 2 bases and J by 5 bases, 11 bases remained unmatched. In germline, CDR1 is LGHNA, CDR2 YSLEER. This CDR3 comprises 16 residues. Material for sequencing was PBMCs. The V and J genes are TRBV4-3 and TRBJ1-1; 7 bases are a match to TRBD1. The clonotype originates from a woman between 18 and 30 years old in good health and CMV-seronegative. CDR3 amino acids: CASSQLMFQGETEAFF. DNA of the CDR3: TGCGCCAGCAGCCAATTGATGTTTCAGGGGGAAACTGAAGCTTTCTTT.